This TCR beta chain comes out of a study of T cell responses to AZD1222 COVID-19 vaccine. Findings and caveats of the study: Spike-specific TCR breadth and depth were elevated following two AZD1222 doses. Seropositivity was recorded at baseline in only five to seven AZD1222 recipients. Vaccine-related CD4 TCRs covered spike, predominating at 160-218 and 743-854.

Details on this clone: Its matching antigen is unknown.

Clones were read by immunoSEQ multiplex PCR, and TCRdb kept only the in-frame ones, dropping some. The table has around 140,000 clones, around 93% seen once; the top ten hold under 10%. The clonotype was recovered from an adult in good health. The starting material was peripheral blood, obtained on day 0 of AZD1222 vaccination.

Here the CDR3 reads CASSSPGQGAGYTF. CDR3 nucleotides: TGTGCCAGCAGTTCCCCGGGACAGGGGGCGGGTTACACCTTC. The chain uses TRBV6-5 and TRBJ1-2; 12 nucleotides align to TRBD1. The CDR3 runs to 14 residues. The germline CDR1 and CDR2 sequences are MNHEY and SVGAGI. Losses at the gene ends were 4 bases for V and 11 bases for J; bases not matched to a gene: 8.